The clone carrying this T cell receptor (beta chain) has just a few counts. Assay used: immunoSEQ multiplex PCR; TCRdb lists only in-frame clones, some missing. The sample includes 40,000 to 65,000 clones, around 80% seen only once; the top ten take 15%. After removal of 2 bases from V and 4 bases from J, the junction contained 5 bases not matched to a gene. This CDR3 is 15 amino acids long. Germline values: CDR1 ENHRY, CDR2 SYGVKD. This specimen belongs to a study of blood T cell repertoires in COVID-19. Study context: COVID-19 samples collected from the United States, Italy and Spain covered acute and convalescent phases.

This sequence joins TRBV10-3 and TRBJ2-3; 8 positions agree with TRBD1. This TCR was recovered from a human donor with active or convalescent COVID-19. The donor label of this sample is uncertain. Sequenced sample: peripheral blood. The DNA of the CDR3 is TGTGCCATCAGTGAGGGCAGGGGGCGCGCAGATACGCAGTATTTT. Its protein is CAISEGRGRADTQYF.